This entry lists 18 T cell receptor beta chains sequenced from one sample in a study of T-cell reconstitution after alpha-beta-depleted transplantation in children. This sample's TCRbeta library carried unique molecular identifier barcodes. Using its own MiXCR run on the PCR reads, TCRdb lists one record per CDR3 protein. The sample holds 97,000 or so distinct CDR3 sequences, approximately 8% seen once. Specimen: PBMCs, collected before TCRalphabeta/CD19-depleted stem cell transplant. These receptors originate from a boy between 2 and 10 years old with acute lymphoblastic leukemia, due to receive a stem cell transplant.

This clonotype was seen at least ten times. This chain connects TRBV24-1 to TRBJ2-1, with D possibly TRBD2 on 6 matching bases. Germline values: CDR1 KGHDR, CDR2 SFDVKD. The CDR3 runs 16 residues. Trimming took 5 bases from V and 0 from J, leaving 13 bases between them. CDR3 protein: CATSGGRFDSYNEQFF. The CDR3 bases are TGTGCCACCAGTGGAGGGAGGTTCGACTCCTACAATGAGCAGTTCTTC.

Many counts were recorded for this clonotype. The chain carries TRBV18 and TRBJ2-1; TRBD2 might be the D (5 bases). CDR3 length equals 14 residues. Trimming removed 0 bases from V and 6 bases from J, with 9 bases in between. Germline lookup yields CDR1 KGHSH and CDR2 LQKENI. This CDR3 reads CASSPPHGINEQFF. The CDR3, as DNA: TGTGCCAGCTCACCACCGCACGGGATCAATGAGCAGTTCTTC.

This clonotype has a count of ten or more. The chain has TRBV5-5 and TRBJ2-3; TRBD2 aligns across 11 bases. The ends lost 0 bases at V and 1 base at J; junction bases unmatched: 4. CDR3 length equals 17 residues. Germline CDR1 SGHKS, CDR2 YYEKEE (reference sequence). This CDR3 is CASSLAVTSGGTDTQYF. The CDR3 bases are TGTGCCAGCAGCTTGGCCGTGACTAGCGGGGGCACAGATACGCAGTATTTT.

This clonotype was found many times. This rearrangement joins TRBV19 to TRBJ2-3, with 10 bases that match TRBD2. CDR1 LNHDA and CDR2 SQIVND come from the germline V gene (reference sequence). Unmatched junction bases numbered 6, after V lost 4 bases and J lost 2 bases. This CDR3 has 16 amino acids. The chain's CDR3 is CASSTGLAAITDTQYF. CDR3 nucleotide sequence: TGTGCCAGTAGTACCGGACTAGCGGCGATCACAGATACGCAGTATTTT.

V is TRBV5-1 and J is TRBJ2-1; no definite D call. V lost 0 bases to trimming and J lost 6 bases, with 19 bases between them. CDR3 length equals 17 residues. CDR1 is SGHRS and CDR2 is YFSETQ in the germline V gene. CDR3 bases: TGCGCCAGCAGCTTGGCCCCTCCCGCGAGAGTGGGCAATGAGCAGTTCTTC. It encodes CASSLAPPARVGNEQFF.

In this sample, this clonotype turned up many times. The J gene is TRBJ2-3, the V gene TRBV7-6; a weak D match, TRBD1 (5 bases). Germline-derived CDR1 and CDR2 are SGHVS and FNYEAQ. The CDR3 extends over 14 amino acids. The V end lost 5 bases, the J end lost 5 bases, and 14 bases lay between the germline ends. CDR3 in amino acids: CASSNYGAEDTQYF. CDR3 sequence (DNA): TGTGCCAGCAGCAACTATGGGGCCGAAGATACGCAGTATTTT.

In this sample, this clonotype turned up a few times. The CDR3 region is CATGTENYNEQFF. For the CDR3, the DNA is TGTGCCACCGGGACAGAGAATTACAATGAGCAGTTCTTC. This sequence joins TRBV15 and TRBJ2-1; 7 bases align to TRBD1. Germline V lookup: CDR1 LNHNV, CDR2 YYDKDF (reference sequence). With 8 bases clipped from V and 4 bases from J, the junction kept 5 bases outside the gene matches. The CDR3 covers 13 residues.

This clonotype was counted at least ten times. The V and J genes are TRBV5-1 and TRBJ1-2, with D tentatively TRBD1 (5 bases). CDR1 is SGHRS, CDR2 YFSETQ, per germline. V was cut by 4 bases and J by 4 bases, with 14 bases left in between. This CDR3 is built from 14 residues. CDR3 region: CASSPNPDSYGYTF. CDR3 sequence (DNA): TGCGCCAGCAGCCCAAACCCCGACAGCTATGGCTACACCTTC. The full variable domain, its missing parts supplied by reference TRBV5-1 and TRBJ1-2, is KAGVTQTPRYLIKTRGQQVTLSCSPISGHRSVSWYQQTPGQGLQFLFEYFSETQRNKGNFPGRFSGRQFSNSRSEMNVSTLELGDSALYLCASSPNPDSYGYTFGSGTRLTVV.

The CDR3 DNA sequence: TGTGCCATGGGCCCCGGGGTGGGTTCTGGGGCCAACGTCCTGACTTTC. It codes for CAMGPGVGSGANVLTF. The chain joins TRBV7-9 to TRBJ2-6; possibly TRBD2 for D (5 bases). Germline loops: CDR1 SEHNR, CDR2 FQNEAQ (reference sequence). Trimming took 10 bases from V and 1 from J, leaving 17 bases between them. This CDR3 has 16 amino acids. Together with reference TRBV7-9 and TRBJ2-6, the CDR3 gives the full variable domain: DTGVSQNPRHKITKRGQNVTFRCDPISEHNRLYWYRQTLGQGPEFLTYFQNEAQLEKSRLLSDRFSAERPKGSFSTLEIQRTEQGDSAMYLCAMGPGVGSGANVLTFGAGSRLTVL.

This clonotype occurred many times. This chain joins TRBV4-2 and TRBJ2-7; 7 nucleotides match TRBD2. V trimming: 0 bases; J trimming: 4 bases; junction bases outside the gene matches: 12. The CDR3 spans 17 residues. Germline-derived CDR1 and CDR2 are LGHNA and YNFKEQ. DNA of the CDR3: TGTGCCAGCAGCCAAGACCCCGCGGGGGAGATCATTTACGAGCAGTACTTC. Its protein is CASSQDPAGEIIYEQYF.

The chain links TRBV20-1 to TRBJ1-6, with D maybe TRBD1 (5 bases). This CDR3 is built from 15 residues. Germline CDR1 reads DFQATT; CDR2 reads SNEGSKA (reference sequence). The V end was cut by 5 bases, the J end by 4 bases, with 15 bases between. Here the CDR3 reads CSAGRGGGYNSPLHF. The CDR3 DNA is TGCAGTGCTGGGAGGGGAGGAGGTTATAATTCACCCCTCCACTTT.

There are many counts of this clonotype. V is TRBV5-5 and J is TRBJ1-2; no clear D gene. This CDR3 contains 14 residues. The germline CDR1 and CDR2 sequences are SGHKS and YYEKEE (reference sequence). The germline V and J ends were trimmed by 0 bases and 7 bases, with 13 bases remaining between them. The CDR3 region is CASSLDLRISGYTF. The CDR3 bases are TGTGCCAGCAGCTTGGATCTCCGGATTTCTGGCTACACCTTC.

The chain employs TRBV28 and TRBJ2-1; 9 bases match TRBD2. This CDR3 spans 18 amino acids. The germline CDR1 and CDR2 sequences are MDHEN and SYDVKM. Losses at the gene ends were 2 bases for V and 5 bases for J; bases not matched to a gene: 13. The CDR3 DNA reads TGTGCCAGCAGTTTAGCGGGGGGGCTAAGCTTTAAGAACAATGAGCAGTTCTTC. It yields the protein CASSLAGGLSFKNNEQFF.

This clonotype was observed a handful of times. CDR3 protein: CAIGPIREKLFF. The CDR3 DNA reads as TGTGCCATAGGCCCGATACGTGAAAAACTGTTTTTT. This chain joins TRBV28 and TRBJ1-4; D not certain. CDR3 size: 12 residues. Trimming cost V 10 bases and J 7 bases, with 13 bases left between them. Germline CDR1 MDHEN, CDR2 SYDVKM. Based on the CDR3 plus reference TRBV28 and TRBJ1-4, the full variable domain is DVKVTQSSRYLVKRTGEKVFLECVQDMDHENMFWYRQDPGLGLRLIYFSYDVKMKEKGDIPEGYSVSREKKERFSLILESASTNQTSMYLCAIGPIREKLFFGSGTQLSVL.

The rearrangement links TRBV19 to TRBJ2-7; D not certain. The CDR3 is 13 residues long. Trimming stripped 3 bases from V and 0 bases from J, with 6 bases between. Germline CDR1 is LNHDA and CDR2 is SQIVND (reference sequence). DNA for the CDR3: TGTGCCAGTAGTATGCCAGGCTCCTACGAGCAGTACTTC. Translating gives CASSMPGSYEQYF.

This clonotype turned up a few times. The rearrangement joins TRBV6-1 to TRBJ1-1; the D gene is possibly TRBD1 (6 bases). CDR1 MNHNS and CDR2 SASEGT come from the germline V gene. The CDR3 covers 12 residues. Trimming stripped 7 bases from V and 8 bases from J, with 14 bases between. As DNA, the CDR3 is TGTGCCAGCACCCCGGGGGCAGGAGAAGCTTTCTTT. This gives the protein CASTPGAGEAFF.

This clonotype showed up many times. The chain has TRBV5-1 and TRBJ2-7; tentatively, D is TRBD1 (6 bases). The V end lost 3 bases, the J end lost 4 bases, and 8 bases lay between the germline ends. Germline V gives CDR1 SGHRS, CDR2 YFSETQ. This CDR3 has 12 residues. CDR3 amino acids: CASSSQGYEQYF. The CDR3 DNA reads TGCGCCAGCAGCTCACAGGGTTACGAGCAGTACTTC.

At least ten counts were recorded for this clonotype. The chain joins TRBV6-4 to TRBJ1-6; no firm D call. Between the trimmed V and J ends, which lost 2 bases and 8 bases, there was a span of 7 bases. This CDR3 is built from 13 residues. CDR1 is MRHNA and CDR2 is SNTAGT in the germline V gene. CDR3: CASSDREDSPLHF. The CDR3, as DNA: TGTGCCAGCAGTGACAGGGAGGATTCACCCCTCCACTTT.